A selection of T cell receptor beta chains follows, all from one sample in a study of blood T cell repertoires in COVID-19. Only in-frame clones appear in the TCRdb table, and some are missing; sequencing was by immunoSEQ multiplex PCR. The sample has roughly 190,000 clones, about 75% seen once. Material: peripheral blood. These receptors originate from a woman in her 50s with active or convalescent COVID-19. CDR3s leave out the opening cysteine and the closing phenylalanine or tryptophan. The order of the fields is V gene, CDR3 length, J gene, CDR3 protein.

TRBV18	15	TRBJ2-2	ASSPLNRGRNTGELF
TRBV7-6	11	TRBJ2-7	ASSLDMGGEQY
TRBV19	12	TRBJ1-5	ATSLGGSNQPQH
TRBV7-3	12	TRBJ2-7	ASSPGDTSYEQY
TRBV19	13	TRBJ1-2	ASSIQDRANYGYT
TRBV6-5	10	TRBJ2-3	ASSRSPDTQY
TRBV4-2	13	TRBJ2-3	ASSQDSGITDTQY
TRBV5-1	13	TRBJ2-5	ASSLGEVPRETQY
TRBV4-3	16	TRBJ1-4	ASSQGGTGGRVGEKLF
TRBV19	13	TRBJ1-5	ASSIHHGREKPQH
TRBV27	15	TRBJ2-6	ASSLSGRGAGANVLT
TRBV6-5	12	TRBJ1-4	ASKKSADNEKLF
TRBV7-6	13	TRBJ2-1	ASSATSGSYNEQF
TRBV5-1	12	TRBJ1-3	ASSGAASGNTIY
TRBV30	12	TRBJ1-6	AWSEEGLNSPLH
TRBV20-1	13	TRBJ2-5	SASRPLGHQETQY
TRBV4-3	16	TRBJ1-3	ASSQDPVGTNSGNTIY
TRBV12-3/TRBV12-4	10	TRBJ2-2	ASSFDTGELF
TRBV6-2/TRBV6-3	11	TRBJ1-2	ASSYSRGNGYT
TRBV3-1/TRBV3-2	12	TRBJ2-5	ASLAGGRGETQY
TRBV10-3	15	TRBJ1-1	AISAFGGADLNTEAF
TRBV5-1	12	TRBJ2-3	ASSLGQSTDTQY
TRBV12-3/TRBV12-4	11	TRBJ1-6	ASSSAGRTPLH
TRBV3-1/TRBV3-2	13	TRBJ1-3	ASSLGGNSGNTIY
TRBV6-1	10	TRBJ2-3	ASSERADTQY
TRBV5-4	16	TRBJ2-7	ASSLGTSGGRIPYEQY
TRBV7-9	15	TRBJ2-3	ASSLGLAGYSTDTQY
TRBV5-1	11	TRBJ2-5	ASSLQVGETQY
TRBV5-1	15	TRBJ2-6	ASSLGFRVSGANVLT
TRBV28	12	TRBJ1-2	ASSLRQVSYGYT
TRBV4-1	15	TRBJ2-1	ASSQNRGTSSNNEQF
TRBV6-5	12	TRBJ2-1	ASSYSVTANEQF
TRBV2	12	TRBJ1-4	ASSRQGSNEKLF
TRBV6-5	13	TRBJ1-1	ASSLVPGQSIIAF
TRBV19	14	TRBJ1-4	ASSHLRSTTNEKLF
TRBV29-1	13	TRBJ2-5	SAQPTSGRQETQY
TRBV6-6	12	TRBJ1-2	ASSYWGQVYGYT
TRBV21-1	14	TRBJ1-1	ASSKAGLTGDTEAF
TRBV5-1	13	TRBJ2-1	ASSFTSGSLGEQF
TRBV19	14	TRBJ2-2	ASSRPGQRINGELF
TRBV30	14	TRBJ1-1	AWSPDIGQGNTEAF